The rows below give T cell receptor beta chains drawn from one sample of a study of cytomegalovirus exposure and HLA in healthy donors. Some clones are missing from TCRdb's copy, which holds only in-frame ones; the method was immunoSEQ multiplex PCR. The sample includes about 190,000 clones, roughly 77% seen only once; the top ten take about 5%. Sequences were obtained from PBMCs. These receptors came from a man under 40 in good health and CMV-seropositive. Both conserved end residues are part of each CDR3. A D gene is named only where the DNA matches it firmly. Clone sizes are given selectively: once, few, many, or a class where the clone is expanded.

D: TRBD1
V: TRBV19
J: TRBJ1-2
size: -
CDR3: CASSMGTGGGYGYTF
DNA: TGTGCCAGTAGTATGGGGACAGGGGGCGGCTATGGCTACACCTTC

D: -
V: TRBV6-1
J: TRBJ2-4
size: few
CDR3: CASSAGWDGGNIQYF
DNA: TGTGCCAGCAGTGCCGGTTGGGATGGGGGGAACATTCAGTACTTC

D: TRBD1
V: TRBV6-1
J: TRBJ1-1
size: -
CDR3: CASSFSRTGNTEAFF
DNA: TGTGCCAGCAGTTTTTCCCGGACAGGGAACACTGAAGCTTTCTTT

D: -
V: TRBV7-9
J: TRBJ1-1
size: -
CDR3: CSSSYTNQRNTEAFF
DNA: TGTTCCAGCAGCTACACAAACCAAAGGAACACTGAAGCTTTCTTT

D: TRBD1
V: TRBV30
J: TRBJ1-5
size: -
CDR3: CAWSVQDREYQPQHF
DNA: TGTGCCTGGAGTGTACAGGACAGGGAATACCAGCCCCAGCATTTT

D: -
V: TRBV6-1
J: TRBJ2-1
size: few
CDR3: CASNQGHNNEQFF
DNA: TGTGCCAGCAACCAGGGGCACAACAATGAGCAGTTCTTC

D: TRBD1
V: TRBV7-9
J: TRBJ1-4
size: -
CDR3: CASSFVLQGAPTQKLFF
DNA: TGTGCCAGCAGCTTCGTATTACAGGGGGCGCCCACTCAAAAACTGTTTTTT

D: -
V: TRBV7-9
J: TRBJ1-4
size: few
CDR3: CASSLDGQFGEKLFF
DNA: TGTGCCAGCAGCTTAGATGGACAGTTTGGAGAAAAACTGTTTTTT

D: TRBD2
V: TRBV19
J: TRBJ2-7
size: -
CDR3: CASTERGASYEQYF
DNA: TGTGCCAGTACTGAGCGGGGGGCTTCCTACGAGCAGTACTTC

D: TRBD1
V: TRBV7-9
J: TRBJ2-7
size: -
CDR3: CASSRDRGRDEQYF
DNA: TGTGCCAGCAGCCGGGACAGGGGACGTGACGAGCAGTACTTC

D: TRBD2
V: TRBV5-8
J: TRBJ2-5
size: once
CDR3: CASSPEEERGGQETQYF
DNA: TGTGCCAGCAGCCCGGAGGAGGAGCGGGGGGGCCAAGAGACCCAGTACTTC

D: -
V: TRBV6-5
J: TRBJ1-1
size: -
CDR3: CASSYSETRITEAFF
DNA: TGTGCCAGCAGTTACTCGGAAACCAGGATCACTGAAGCTTTCTTT

D: -
V: TRBV6-5
J: TRBJ1-6
size: -
CDR3: CASSPGRGSGSPLHF
DNA: TGTGCCAGCAGCCCCGGACGGGGGAGTGGGTCACCCCTCCACTTT

D: TRBD2
V: TRBV11-2
J: TRBJ2-2
size: -
CDR3: CASSSVAGVYTGELFF
DNA: TGTGCCAGCAGCTCCGTAGCGGGAGTGTACACCGGGGAGCTGTTTTTT

D: -
V: TRBV5-1
J: TRBJ1-2
size: few
CDR3: CASSSGSTHGYTF
DNA: TGCGCCAGCAGCTCGGGGTCCACCCATGGCTACACCTTC

D: -
V: TRBV7-6
J: TRBJ2-7
size: -
CDR3: CASSLALYEQYF
DNA: TGTGCCAGCAGCTTAGCTCTCTACGAGCAGTACTTC

D: -
V: TRBV29-1
J: TRBJ2-7
size: -
CDR3: CSVARRLGTYEQYF
DNA: TGCAGCGTTGCCCGGAGGTTAGGCACCTACGAGCAGTACTTC

D: TRBD2
V: TRBV11-1
J: TRBJ2-5
size: -
CDR3: CASSPSLSGRYQETQYF
DNA: TGTGCCAGCAGCCCCAGCCTGAGCGGGAGGTACCAAGAGACCCAGTACTTC

D: TRBD2
V: TRBV25-1
J: TRBJ2-6
size: -
CDR3: CASSNPTSGRANVLTF
DNA: TGTGCCAGCAGCAATCCTACTAGCGGGCGGGCCAACGTCCTGACTTTC

D: -
V: TRBV4-2
J: TRBJ1-5
size: -
CDR3: CASSQGGRGSNQPQHF
DNA: TGTGCCAGCAGCCAAGGAGGCAGGGGTAGCAATCAGCCCCAGCATTTT

D: TRBD2
V: TRBV7-2
J: TRBJ2-3
size: -
CDR3: CASSFSIPSGGGQYF
DNA: TGTGCCAGCAGCTTTTCCATCCCTAGCGGGGGGGGCCAGTATTTT

D: -
V: TRBV4-1
J: TRBJ2-7
size: -
CDR3: CASSQARSKDEQYF
DNA: TGCGCCAGCAGCCAAGCCAGGTCTAAGGACGAGCAGTACTTC

D: TRBD2
V: TRBV11-1
J: TRBJ2-7
size: -
CDR3: CASSLAGTSGGYEQYF
DNA: TGTGCCAGCAGCTTAGCCGGGACTAGCGGGGGCTACGAGCAGTACTTC

D: TRBD2
V: TRBV2
J: TRBJ2-2
size: -
CDR3: CASFPGTRNTGELFF
DNA: TGTGCCAGTTTTCCCGGGACTAGGAACACCGGGGAGCTGTTTTTT

D: TRBD1
V: TRBV6-5
J: TRBJ2-7
size: -
CDR3: CASRPTGTGTYEQYF
DNA: TGTGCCAGCAGACCAACCGGGACAGGGACGTACGAGCAGTACTTC

D: -
V: TRBV30
J: TRBJ2-1
size: -
CDR3: CAWGGEDNEQFF
DNA: TGTGCCTGGGGAGGGGAGGACAATGAGCAGTTCTTC

D: TRBD2
V: TRBV5-4
J: TRBJ2-7
size: -
CDR3: CASSGGLAGGYYEQYF
DNA: TGTGCCAGCAGCGGAGGACTAGCGGGGGGTTACTACGAGCAGTACTTC

D: -
V: TRBV6-5
J: TRBJ2-7
size: -
CDR3: CASSPNYEQYF
DNA: TGTGCCAGCAGCCCCAACTACGAGCAGTACTTC

D: TRBD2
V: TRBV5-3
J: TRBJ2-7
size: -
CDR3: CARRAGLPLSYEQYF
DNA: TGTGCCAGAAGAGCGGGACTTCCTCTCTCCTACGAGCAGTACTTC

D: -
V: TRBV7-2
J: TRBJ1-1
size: -
CDR3: CASSLVGGRTEAFF
DNA: TGTGCCAGCAGCTTAGTGGGGGGGCGTACTGAAGCTTTCTTT

D: -
V: TRBV2
J: TRBJ2-4
size: -
CDR3: CASKYQALAKNIQYF
DNA: TGTGCCAGCAAGTACCAGGCCTTAGCCAAAAACATTCAGTACTTC

D: TRBD2
V: TRBV6-6
J: TRBJ2-1
size: -
CDR3: CASSYLGTSGGYEQFF
DNA: TGTGCCAGCAGTTACCTTGGGACTAGCGGGGGCTATGAGCAGTTCTTC

D: -
V: TRBV19
J: TRBJ1-5
size: -
CDR3: CASSTEDSSNQPQHF
DNA: TGTGCCAGTAGTACCGAGGACAGTAGCAATCAGCCCCAGCATTTT

D: -
V: TRBV5-5
J: TRBJ1-5
size: -
CDR3: CASSLTENQPQHF
DNA: TGTGCCAGCAGCCTGACGGAGAATCAGCCCCAGCATTTT

D: TRBD2
V: TRBV4-1
J: TRBJ2-2
size: -
CDR3: CASSQETSGRPGELFF
DNA: TGCGCCAGCAGCCAAGAGACTAGCGGGAGACCCGGGGAGCTGTTTTTT

D: -
V: TRBV6-1
J: TRBJ2-3
size: -
CDR3: CASSSGSLSTDTQYF
DNA: TGTGCCAGCAGCTCCGGGTCTCTTAGCACAGATACGCAGTATTTT

D: TRBD1
V: TRBV28
J: TRBJ1-6
size: -
CDR3: CASSLGLTGGGSPLHF
DNA: TGTGCCAGCAGTTTAGGCCTGACAGGGGGCGGTTCACCCCTCCACTTT

D: -
V: TRBV6-5
J: TRBJ2-7
size: -
CDR3: CASSYLQGYFEQYF
DNA: TGTGCCAGCAGTTACCTACAGGGTTATTTCGAGCAGTACTTC

D: TRBD1
V: TRBV27
J: TRBJ2-7
size: once
CDR3: CASKGQGWYEQYF
DNA: TGTGCCAGCAAAGGACAGGGGTGGTACGAGCAGTACTTC

D: -
V: TRBV6-1
J: TRBJ2-1
size: few
CDR3: CASSSQGFEQFF
DNA: TGTGCCAGCAGTTCCCAGGGGTTTGAGCAGTTCTTC

D: -
V: TRBV29-1
J: TRBJ2-6
size: -
CDR3: CSVEGLEGSGANVLTF
DNA: TGCAGCGTGGAGGGGCTTGAGGGTTCTGGGGCCAACGTCCTGACTTTC